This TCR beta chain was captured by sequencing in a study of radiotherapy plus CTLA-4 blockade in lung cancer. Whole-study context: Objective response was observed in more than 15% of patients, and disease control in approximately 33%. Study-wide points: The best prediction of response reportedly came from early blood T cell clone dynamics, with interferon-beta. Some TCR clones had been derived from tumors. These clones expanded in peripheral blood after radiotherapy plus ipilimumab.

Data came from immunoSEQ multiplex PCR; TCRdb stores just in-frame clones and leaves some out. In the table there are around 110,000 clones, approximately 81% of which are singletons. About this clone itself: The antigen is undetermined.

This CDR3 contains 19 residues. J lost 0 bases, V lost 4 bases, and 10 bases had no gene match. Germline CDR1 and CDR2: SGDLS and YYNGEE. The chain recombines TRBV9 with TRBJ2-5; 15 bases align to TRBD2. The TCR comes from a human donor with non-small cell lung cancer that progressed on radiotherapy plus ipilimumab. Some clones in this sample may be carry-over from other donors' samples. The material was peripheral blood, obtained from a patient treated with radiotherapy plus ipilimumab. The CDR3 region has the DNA TGTGCCAGCAGCCTCCGGACTAGCGGGGGGGGTCCGTACCAAGAGACCCAGTACTTC. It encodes CASSLRTSGGGPYQETQYF.